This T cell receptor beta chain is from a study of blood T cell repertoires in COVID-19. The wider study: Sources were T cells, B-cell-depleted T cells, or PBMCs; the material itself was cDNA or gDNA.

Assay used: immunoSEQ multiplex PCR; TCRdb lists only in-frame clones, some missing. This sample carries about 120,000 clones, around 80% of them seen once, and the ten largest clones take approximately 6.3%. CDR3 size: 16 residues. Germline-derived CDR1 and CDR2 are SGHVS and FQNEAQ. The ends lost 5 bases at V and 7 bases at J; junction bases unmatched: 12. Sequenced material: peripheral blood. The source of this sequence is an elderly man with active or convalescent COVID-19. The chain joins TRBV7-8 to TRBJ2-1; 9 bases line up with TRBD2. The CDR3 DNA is TGTGCCAGCAGCCCGACCCCAGCGGGGGGTGTGAATGAGCAGTTCTTC. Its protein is CASSPTPAGGVNEQFF.